The sequence of this T cell receptor beta chain was determined in a study of shared T cell receptors in the human thymus. V lost 1 base to trimming and J lost 6 bases; unmatched junction nucleotides: 9. CDR1 GTSNPN and CDR2 SVGIG come from the germline V gene (reference sequence). CDR3 length: 15 amino acids. This table comes from immunoSEQ multiplex PCR, and its TCRdb copy is limited to in-frame clones, with some not included. The data contain roughly 550,000 clones, 78% of them seen just once; the ten biggest clones take up roughly 0.013%. These data also featured in a second study, about human thymus T cells.

This chain links TRBV30 with TRBJ2-3; 8 nucleotides line up with TRBD2. The clonotype was recovered from a boy less than two years old with a congenital heart defect. Sequenced material: thymocytes. CDR3 sequence (DNA): TGTGCCTGGAGTGACCCTCTGCCTAGCGGGGATACGCAGTATTTT. Its protein is CAWSDPLPSGDTQYF.